This T cell receptor beta chain was recorded in a study of T cell repertoires in cytomegalovirus infection. Study summary: Indicated by public TCR beta signatures were CMV infection and matching HLA type.

Trimming left V 6 bases short and J 4 bases short, with 16 bases between. This CDR3 has 15 residues. CDR1 is ENHRY, CDR2 SYGVKD, per germline. TCRdb processed the reads anew with MiXCR; each CDR3 protein has one entry. The sample lists a few hundred thousand distinct CDR3 sequences; about 25% were seen once. General observations from the study: The study found HLA-C-restricted CMV-specific TCR beta clonotypes dominating the ex vivo response.

This clonotype has just a few counts. Its specificity is unknown. The J gene is TRBJ1-5, the V gene TRBV10-3; perhaps TRBD1 as D (6 bases). The source is a human donor in good health (CMV status not recorded). Some clones in this sample may be carry-over from other donors' samples. Sequenced material: PBMCs. CDR3 protein: CAISAMGGLNQPQHF. CDR3 bases: TGTGCCATCAGCGCCATGGGGGGGCTTAATCAGCCCCAGCATTTT.